This T cell receptor (beta chain) was captured by sequencing in a study of cytomegalovirus exposure and HLA in healthy donors. Study-wide results and caveats: Cytomegalovirus status was reportedly diagnosed by the classifier with high sensitivity and specificity. Most sequenced TCRs were rare (though some public TCRs occurred in many donors). The finding came from a later analysis; first-cohort TCR clusters tended to co-occur in the roughly 120 validation repertoires.

About this clone itself: Its matching antigen is unknown.

These donors were members of the 120-subject validation cohort, a group separate from the approximately 700-subject first cohort. Germline lookup yields CDR1 MNHEY and CDR2 SMNVEV (reference sequence). The CDR3 extends over 15 amino acids. With V trimmed by 5 bases and J by 4 bases, 11 bases remained unmatched. Here immunoSEQ multiplex PCR was the method, and the copy in TCRdb shows in-frame clones only, minus some. The sample contains some 220,000 clones, around nine tenths of which appear only once. The source material was PBMCs. The sequence came from a woman under 30 in good health and CMV-seronegative. The V call is TRBV27, the J call TRBJ2-7; 7 bases match TRBD1. In DNA form, the CDR3 reads TGTGCCAGCAGTGACACCGGGACAGTTGTTTACGAGCAGTACTTC. Amino acid sequence: CASSDTGTVVYEQYF.